This paragraph reports one T cell receptor (beta chain). Germline-derived CDR1 and CDR2 are DFQATT and SNEGSKA (reference sequence). V trimming: 5 bases; J trimming: 8 bases; junction bases outside the gene matches: 14. The CDR3 extends over 14 amino acids. The entry originates in a study of blood T cells in healthy people across ages. With a J-beta primer mix and a sample-barcoded 5' primer, a second PCR ran about 7 to 11 cycles. Each CDR3 protein is one row after TCRdb ran MiXCR on the 5' RACE reads. The sample holds about 2 million distinct CDR3 sequences; roughly 49% are singletons and the top ten take around 2.1%.

The V and J genes are TRBV20-1 and TRBJ1-2; 7 nucleotides match TRBD1. The specimen sequenced was blood. This clonotype was sampled from a woman aged 40-49 years in good health. CDR3: CSAPGTVGWGGYTF. DNA for the CDR3: TGCAGTGCTCCCGGGACAGTGGGATGGGGGGGCTACACCTTC.